The 27 T cell receptor beta chains below all came from one sample that was sequenced in a study of T cells after yellow fever vaccination. From the 5' RACE reads, TCRdb called clonotypes with MiXCR, one entry per CDR3 protein. There are 350,000 to 450,000 distinct CDR3 sequences in the sample; around a sixth occur only once, and 18% lies in the top ten. The source material was PBMCs, sampled before the yellow fever booster vaccination. The receptor source for this set is a man aged 18 to 35 who received the YFV17D yellow fever vaccine.

This clonotype was detected ten times or more. V usage is TRBV12-3 or TRBV12-4 and J usage is TRBJ1-6, with D maybe TRBD1 (6 bases). This CDR3 has 14 amino acids. The V end was cut by 5 bases, the J end by 6 bases, with 11 bases between. DNA of the CDR3: TGTGCCAGCAGTCTCGGACAGATTAATTCACCCCTCCACTTT. This encodes CASSLGQINSPLHF.

V gene TRBV12-3 or TRBV12-4 combines with J gene TRBJ2-5; the D gene is possibly TRBD1 (5 bases). The CDR3 contains 12 residues. Trimming stripped 6 bases from V and 5 bases from J, with 10 bases between. The CDR3, as DNA: TGTGCCAGCAGCGGTCCAGGGGAGACCCAGTACTTC. It codes for CASSGPGETQYF.

This clonotype was detected ten times or more. V and J are TRBV20-1 and TRBJ2-3; TRBD2 agrees at 9 bases. Germline V gene sequence: CDR1 DFQATT, CDR2 SNEGSKA (reference sequence). This CDR3 region has 14 residues. Trimming at V came to 3 bases and at J to 0 bases, leaving 1 base not matched to a gene. CDR3 residues: CSASAGGSTDTQYF. CDR3 coding DNA: TGCAGTGCTAGTGCGGGGGGGAGCACAGATACGCAGTATTTT.

This clonotype has at least ten counts. V gene TRBV4-2 combines with J gene TRBJ2-3; no clear D. Looked up from germline, CDR1 is LGHNA and CDR2 is YNFKEQ. The CDR3 is 12 residues long. The V and J ends lost 3 bases and 2 bases respectively, with 3 bases between them. CDR3 sequence (DNA): TGTGCCAGCAGCCAGCCCACAGATACGCAGTATTTT. It translates to CASSQPTDTQYF.

This clonotype was counted between two and nine times. The CDR3 bases are TGTGCCAGCAGTGGCTTTCTCACTGAAGCTTTCTTT. Translated, it gives CASSGFLTEAFF. The rearrangement uses TRBV25-1 and TRBJ1-1; the D is unclear. CDR1 is MGHDK, CDR2 SYGVNS, per germline. Trimming pared 4 bases from V and 4 bases from J, leaving 7 bases between. This CDR3 has 12 residues.

The rearrangement uses TRBV7-6 and TRBJ2-3; D unresolved. The ends were cut back, 6 bases at V and 1 base at J, with 14 bases in the middle. Germline CDR1 SGHVS, CDR2 FNYEAQ. The CDR3 sequence is 15 residues long. The CDR3 DNA reads as TGTGCCAGCAGTTCAAAAATCTGGGGCACAGATACGCAGTATTTT. This translates into CASSSKIWGTDTQYF. Filled out from reference TRBV7-6 and TRBJ2-3, the complete variable domain reads GAGVSQSPRYKVTKRGQDVALRCDPISGHVSLYWYRQALGQGPEFLTYFNYEAQQDKSGLPNDRFSAERPEGSISTLTIQRTEQRDSAMYRCASSSKIWGTDTQYFGPGTRLTVL.

This chain joins TRBV2 and TRBJ2-3; D is perhaps TRBD2 (5 bases). Germline V gene sequence: CDR1 SNHLY, CDR2 FYNNEI. The CDR3 runs 11 residues. Trimming removed 4 bases at V and 14 bases at J, with 13 bases between. CDR3 amino acids: CASSATRRLYF. DNA for the CDR3: TGTGCCAGCAGTGCAACTAGGCGTCTGTATTTT.

The V call is TRBV29-1, the J call TRBJ2-1; 13 bases fit TRBD2. The CDR3 totals 15 residues. V trimming: 6 bases; J trimming: 9 bases; junction bases outside the gene matches: 11. Per germline, CDR1 SQVTM and CDR2 ANQGSEA. The CDR3 spells CSVAPGTSGAGEQFF. The CDR3 DNA is TGCAGCGTAGCCCCAGGGACTAGCGGGGCGGGTGAGCAGTTCTTC.

The count of this clonotype is one. The chain combines TRBV2 with TRBJ2-3, with 12 bases matching TRBD2. Germline CDR1 SNHLY, CDR2 FYNNEI. The V gene end was trimmed by 7 bases and the J gene end by 4 bases; junction bases not matched to a gene: 24. CDR3 length: 21 amino acids. CDR3 residues: CASIPQATALAGGPRADTQYF. CDR3 in DNA: TGTGCCAGCATTCCCCAGGCAACAGCCCTAGCGGGGGGGCCGAGGGCAGATACGCAGTATTTT.

This chain connects TRBV5-1 to TRBJ1-1, with D maybe TRBD1 (5 bases). V was clipped by 4 bases and J by 1 base, with 14 bases between them. The CDR3 length is 15 residues. The germline V gene has CDR1 SGHRS and CDR2 YFSETQ. The CDR3 loop reads CASSQDTNKNTEAFF. The CDR3 DNA sequence: TGCGCCAGCAGCCAGGACACCAACAAGAACACTGAAGCTTTCTTT.

The DNA for the CDR3 is TGTGCCAGCAGCTCCTACGAGGATACGCAGTATTTT. Its protein is CASSSYEDTQYF. The chain has TRBV7-3 and TRBJ2-3; no definite D call. Germline CDR1 reads SGHTA; CDR2 reads FQGTGA. The CDR3 extends over 12 amino acids. The V end lost 4 bases, the J end lost 6 bases, and 8 bases lay between the germline ends.

This chain connects TRBV7-6 to TRBJ2-2, with 9 bases that match TRBD1. There are 17 residues in the CDR3. V was pared by 5 bases and J by 6 bases, with 13 bases of the junction left unmatched. Per germline, CDR1 SGHVS and CDR2 FNYEAQ. The CDR3 coding sequence is TGTGCCAGCAGCGTTCAGGGACAGGGTGGCCGGGCCGGGGAGCTGTTTTTT. Protein: CASSVQGQGGRAGELFF.

This clonotype occurred a few times. The chain couples TRBV24-1 to TRBJ2-5; 7 bases map to TRBD1. The ends lost 6 bases at V and 5 bases at J; junction bases unmatched: 5. The CDR3 loop spans 13 amino acids. The germline V gene encodes CDR1 KGHDR and CDR2 SFDVKD. CDR3 in amino acids: CATSNPGQETQYF. The CDR3 DNA is TGTGCCACCAGTAACCCGGGACAGGAGACCCAGTACTTC.

This clonotype was seen only a few times. The V and J genes are TRBV6-2 or TRBV6-3 and TRBJ2-1; perhaps D is TRBD1 or TRBD2 (6 bases each). Trimming pared 1 base from V and 11 bases from J, leaving 12 bases between. This CDR3 comprises 13 residues. CDR1 and CDR2 from the germline V gene are MNHEY and SVGEGT. CDR3 protein: CASSYLGGTQQFF. CDR3 bases: TGTGCCAGCAGTTACTTAGGGGGGACGCAGCAGTTCTTC.

Ten or more counts support this clonotype. CDR3 region: CASSSRGETQYF. In DNA form, the CDR3 reads TGTGCCAGCAGCTCTCGCGGGGAGACCCAGTACTTC. The chain recombines TRBV12-3 or TRBV12-4 with TRBJ2-5; D is possibly TRBD2 (5 bases). The CDR3 sequence is 12 residues long. V was trimmed by 6 bases and J by 5 bases, leaving 10 bases between them.

This clonotype was seen only a few times. V is TRBV12-3 or TRBV12-4 and J is TRBJ2-5; D gene uncertain. Trimming removed 2 bases from V and 1 base from J, with 8 bases in between. The CDR3 extends over 14 amino acids. In nucleotides, the CDR3 is TGTGCCAGCAGTTTACGACGGATCCAAGAGACCCAGTACTTC. It translates to CASSLRRIQETQYF.

V usage is TRBV7-2 and J usage is TRBJ2-5, with TRBD2 matching over 8 bases. V gave up 1 base and J gave up 4 bases; unmatched junction bases: 5. This CDR3 has 15 amino acids. CDR1 SGHTA and CDR2 FQGNSA come from the germline V gene. Written as DNA, the CDR3 is TGTGCCAGCAGCTTAGATCCAGCGGGGGTAGAGACCCAGTACTTC. This translates into CASSLDPAGVETQYF.

This clonotype was seen more than once but under ten times. The chain is built from TRBV7-3 and TRBJ2-3, with TRBD1 matching 8 bases. V lost 4 bases to trimming and J lost 5 bases; unmatched junction nucleotides: 5. Germline V gives CDR1 SGHTA, CDR2 FQGTGA. There are 14 residues in the CDR3. The CDR3 nucleotides are TGTGCCAGCAGCTACGGACAGGGCATAGATACGCAGTATTTT. Its protein is CASSYGQGIDTQYF.

Many counts were recorded for this clonotype. The chain recombines TRBV20-1 with TRBJ2-3; D is possibly TRBD1 (5 bases). V was clipped by 0 bases and J by 2 bases, with 12 bases between them. The CDR3 loop spans 15 amino acids. Germline V gives CDR1 DFQATT, CDR2 SNEGSKA (reference sequence). The CDR3 DNA sequence: TGCAGTGCTAGAGACCTCCAGGGCCTCACAGATACGCAGTATTTT. This translates into CSARDLQGLTDTQYF.

The gene calls are TRBV27 and TRBJ2-3; D is perhaps TRBD1 (5 bases). Trimming cost V 1 base and J 1 base, with 9 bases left between them. This CDR3 has 15 residues. Per germline, CDR1 MNHEY and CDR2 SMNVEV (reference sequence). The CDR3 here is CASSLWAGRTDTQYF. CDR3 DNA sequence: TGTGCCAGCAGTTTATGGGCAGGGCGCACAGATACGCAGTATTTT.

The chain couples TRBV7-6 to TRBJ2-3; unclear D gene. Germline CDR1 SGHVS, CDR2 FNYEAQ. Trimming cost V 5 bases and J 6 bases, with 12 bases left between them. The CDR3 extends over 13 amino acids. In DNA form, the CDR3 reads TGTGCCAGCAGCCCCGGACCGTCGGATACGCAGTATTTT. It encodes CASSPGPSDTQYF.

A few counts support this clonotype. V and J are TRBV20-1 and TRBJ2-3; D gene uncertain. Germline lookup yields CDR1 DFQATT and CDR2 SNEGSKA (reference sequence). This CDR3 is 12 amino acids long. The germline V and J ends were trimmed by 5 bases and 4 bases, with 10 bases remaining between them. Here the CDR3 DNA reads TGCAGTGCTCTCACAAGGGCAGATACGCAGTATTTT. Residues: CSALTRADTQYF.

In its sample, this clonotype was seen a few times. The CDR3 nucleotides are TGCAGTGCTAGCCCCCCAAACAGGGGCGGCCAGCCCCAGCATTTT. This translates into CSASPPNRGGQPQHF. This chain links TRBV20-1 with TRBJ1-5; TRBD1 matches 7 bases. The CDR3 runs 15 residues. V shed 3 bases and J 7 bases; nucleotides not matched to a gene: 12. Germline loops: CDR1 DFQATT, CDR2 SNEGSKA (reference sequence).

This clonotype occurred a few times. The chain is built from TRBV12-3 or TRBV12-4 and TRBJ1-4, with 7 positions matching TRBD1. The trim removed 3 bases at V and 7 bases at J, leaving 11 bases unmatched. This CDR3 is built from 16 residues. The CDR3 sequence is CASSFSPDREGEKLFF. CDR3 nucleotide sequence: TGTGCCAGCAGTTTTAGCCCCGACAGGGAAGGTGAAAAACTGTTTTTT.

This clonotype has only a few counts. V gene TRBV9 combines with J gene TRBJ2-3; weak D call: TRBD2 (6 bases). V was pared by 3 bases and J by 5 bases, with 22 bases between. CDR1 and CDR2 from the germline V gene are SGDLS and YYNGEE. The CDR3 consists of 17 residues. CDR3 in amino acids: CASSDNPGLSPGDTQYF. The CDR3, as DNA: TGTGCCAGCAGCGACAACCCGGGACTCTCCCCCGGAGATACGCAGTATTTT.

V and J are TRBV27 and TRBJ2-3, with TRBD2 matching 13 bases. Germline CDR1 MNHEY, CDR2 SMNVEV (reference sequence). With V trimmed by 6 bases and J by 10 bases, 10 bases remained unmatched. CDR3 length equals 15 residues. The CDR3 nucleotides are TGTGCCAGCAGCCGACTAGCGGGGGGCGGGTCGGCGCAGTATTTT. Residues: CASSRLAGGGSAQYF.

In this sample, this clonotype turned up many times. The gene calls are TRBV5-1 and TRBJ1-2, with unresolved D. Between the trimmed V and J ends, which lost 2 bases and 6 bases, there was a span of 11 bases. This CDR3 is built from 13 residues. CDR1 and CDR2 from the germline V gene are SGHRS and YFSETQ. CDR3 protein: CASSFPTGDGYTF. The CDR3 DNA sequence: TGCGCCAGCAGCTTTCCCACGGGAGATGGCTACACCTTC.